This TCR beta chain is drawn from a study of T cells in Graves' hyperthyroidism and ophthalmopathy. V lost 5 bases to trimming and J lost 0 bases, with 10 bases between them. The CDR3 is 15 amino acids. The germline V gene encodes CDR1 SEHNR and CDR2 FQNEAQ (reference sequence). Whole-study findings and limits: Most thyroid clonotypes expanded above 0.001 appeared in blood too. The model predicted ophthalmopathy a median around 6 months before onset.

With respect to this clonotype: The antigen remains undetermined.

RNA transcripts were the template for amplifying TCR beta CDR3 regions. TCR CDR3 underwent first-round RT-PCR with the HTBI primer set. TCRdb reprocessed the multiplex PCR reads via MiXCR and lists one record per CDR3 protein. Of more than 300,000 distinct CDR3 sequences listed, approximately 17% are singletons. Diagnosis relied on clinical symptoms, serum thyroxine and TRAb, thyroid ultrasound and orbital computed tomography. PBMCs were collected from an approximately 9.5 ml volume of fresh peripheral blood. The TCR was taken from a man between 18 and 35 years old with Graves' ophthalmopathy. J is TRBJ1-4 and V is TRBV7-9; no clear D. Sequenced: blood. As DNA, the CDR3 is TGTGCCAGCAGCCCCTTTGGAGCAACTAATGAAAAACTGTTTTTT. Translated, it gives CASSPFGATNEKLFF.